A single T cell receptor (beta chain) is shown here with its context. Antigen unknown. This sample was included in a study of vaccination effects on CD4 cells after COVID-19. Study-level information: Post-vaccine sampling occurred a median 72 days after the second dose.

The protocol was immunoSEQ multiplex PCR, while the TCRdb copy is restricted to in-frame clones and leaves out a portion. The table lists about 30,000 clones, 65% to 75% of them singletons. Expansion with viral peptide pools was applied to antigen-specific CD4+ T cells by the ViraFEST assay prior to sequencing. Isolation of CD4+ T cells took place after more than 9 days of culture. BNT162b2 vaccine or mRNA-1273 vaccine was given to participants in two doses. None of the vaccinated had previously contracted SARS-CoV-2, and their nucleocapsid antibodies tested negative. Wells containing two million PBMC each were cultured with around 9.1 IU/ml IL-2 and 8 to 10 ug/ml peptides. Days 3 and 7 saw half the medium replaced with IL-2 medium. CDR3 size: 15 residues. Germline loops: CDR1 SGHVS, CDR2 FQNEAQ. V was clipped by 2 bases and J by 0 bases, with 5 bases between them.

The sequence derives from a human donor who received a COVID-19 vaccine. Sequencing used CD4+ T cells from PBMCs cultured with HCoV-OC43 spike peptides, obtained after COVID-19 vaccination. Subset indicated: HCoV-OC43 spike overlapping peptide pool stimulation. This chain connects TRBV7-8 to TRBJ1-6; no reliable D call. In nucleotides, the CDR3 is TGTGCCAGCAGCTTACAGAGCTCCTATAATTCACCCCTCCACTTT. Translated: CASSLQSSYNSPLHF.